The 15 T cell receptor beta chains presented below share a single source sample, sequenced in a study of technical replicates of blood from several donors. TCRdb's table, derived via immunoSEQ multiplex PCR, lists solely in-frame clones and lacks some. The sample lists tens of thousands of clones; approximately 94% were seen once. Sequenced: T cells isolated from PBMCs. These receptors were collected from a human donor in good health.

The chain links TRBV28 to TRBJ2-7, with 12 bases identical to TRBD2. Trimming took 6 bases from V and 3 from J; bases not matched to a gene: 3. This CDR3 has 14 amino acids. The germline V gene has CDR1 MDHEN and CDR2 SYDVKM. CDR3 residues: CASRMTSGSYEQYF. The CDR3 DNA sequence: TGTGCCAGCAGGATGACTAGCGGGAGCTACGAGCAGTACTTC.

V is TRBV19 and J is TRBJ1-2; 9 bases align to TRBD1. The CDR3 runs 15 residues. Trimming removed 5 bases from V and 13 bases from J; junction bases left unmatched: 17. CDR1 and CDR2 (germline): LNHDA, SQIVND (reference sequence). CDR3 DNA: TGTGCCAGTAGTTCCGAGGGACAGGGCGGAGGTAATCGCACCTTC. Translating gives CASSSEGQGGGNRTF.

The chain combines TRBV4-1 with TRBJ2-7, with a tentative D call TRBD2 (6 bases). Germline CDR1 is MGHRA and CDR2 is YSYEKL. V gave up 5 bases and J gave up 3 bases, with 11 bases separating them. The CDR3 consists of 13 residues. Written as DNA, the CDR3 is TGCGCCAGCAGCGCGACTAGAAACTACGAGCAGTACTTC. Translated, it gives CASSATRNYEQYF.

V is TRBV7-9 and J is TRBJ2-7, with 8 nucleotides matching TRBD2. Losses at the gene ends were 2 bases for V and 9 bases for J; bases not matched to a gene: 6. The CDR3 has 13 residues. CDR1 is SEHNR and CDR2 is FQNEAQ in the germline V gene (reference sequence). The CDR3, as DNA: TGTGCCAGCAGCTTATATAGCGGGGATGGGCAGTACTTC. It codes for CASSLYSGDGQYF.

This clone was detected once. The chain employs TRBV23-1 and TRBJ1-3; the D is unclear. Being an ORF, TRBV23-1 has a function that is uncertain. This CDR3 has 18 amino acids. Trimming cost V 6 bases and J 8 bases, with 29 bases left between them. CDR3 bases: TGCGCCAGCAGAAGGATACTACGAATCATCCCCATTGCTGACACCATATATTTT. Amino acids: CASRRILRIIPIADTIYF.

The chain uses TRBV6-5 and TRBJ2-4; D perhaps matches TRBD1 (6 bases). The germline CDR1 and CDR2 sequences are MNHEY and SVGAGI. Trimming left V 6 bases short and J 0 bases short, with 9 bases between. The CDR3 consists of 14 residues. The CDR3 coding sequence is TGTGCCAGCAGCAAGGGGGTAGCCAAAAACATTCAGTACTTC. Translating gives CASSKGVAKNIQYF.

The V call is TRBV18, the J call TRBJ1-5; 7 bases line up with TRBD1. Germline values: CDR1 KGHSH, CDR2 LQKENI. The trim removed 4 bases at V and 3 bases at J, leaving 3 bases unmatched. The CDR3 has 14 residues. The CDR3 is CASSLGQPNQPQHF. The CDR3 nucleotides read TGTGCCAGCTCACTGGGACAGCCCAATCAGCCCCAGCATTTT.

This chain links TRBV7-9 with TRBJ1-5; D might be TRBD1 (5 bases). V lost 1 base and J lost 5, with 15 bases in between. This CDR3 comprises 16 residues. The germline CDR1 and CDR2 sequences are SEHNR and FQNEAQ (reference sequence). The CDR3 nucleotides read TGTGCCAGCAGCTTAGGCACTGACAGTTTCTATCAGCCCCAGCATTTT. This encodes CASSLGTDSFYQPQHF.

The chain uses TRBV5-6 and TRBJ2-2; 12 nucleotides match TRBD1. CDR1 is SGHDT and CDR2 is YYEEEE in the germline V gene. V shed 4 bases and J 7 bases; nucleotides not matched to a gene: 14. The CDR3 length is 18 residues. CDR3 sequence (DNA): TGTGCCAGCAGCAGGATTCCCGGGACAGGGGGCGTGGACGGGGAGCTGTTTTTT. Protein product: CASSRIPGTGGVDGELFF.

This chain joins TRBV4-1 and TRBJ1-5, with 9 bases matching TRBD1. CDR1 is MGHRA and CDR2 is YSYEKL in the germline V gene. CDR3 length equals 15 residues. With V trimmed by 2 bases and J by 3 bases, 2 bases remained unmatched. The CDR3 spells CASSQRQGDNQPQHF. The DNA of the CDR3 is TGCGCCAGCAGCCAACGACAGGGGGACAATCAGCCCCAGCATTTT.

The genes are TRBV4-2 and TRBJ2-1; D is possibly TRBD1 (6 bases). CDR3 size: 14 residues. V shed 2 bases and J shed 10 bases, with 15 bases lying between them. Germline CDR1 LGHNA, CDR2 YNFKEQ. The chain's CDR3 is CASSQRVQDSEQFF. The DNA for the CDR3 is TGTGCCAGCAGCCAAAGGGTTCAGGACAGCGAGCAGTTCTTC.

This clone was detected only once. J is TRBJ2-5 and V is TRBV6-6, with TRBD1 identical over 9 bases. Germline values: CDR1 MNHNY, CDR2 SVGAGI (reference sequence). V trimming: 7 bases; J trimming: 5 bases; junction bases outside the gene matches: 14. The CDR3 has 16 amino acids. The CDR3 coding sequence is TGTGCCAGCAAAATAGAACCGGGACAGGGTAAGGAGACCCAGTACTTC. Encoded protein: CASKIEPGQGKETQYF.

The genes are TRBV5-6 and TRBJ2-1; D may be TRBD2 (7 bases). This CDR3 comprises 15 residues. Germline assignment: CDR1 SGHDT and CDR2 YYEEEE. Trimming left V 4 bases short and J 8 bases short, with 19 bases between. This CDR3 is CASSTGGHPLDEQFF. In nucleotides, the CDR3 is TGTGCCAGCAGCACGGGGGGACACCCTTTGGATGAGCAGTTCTTC.

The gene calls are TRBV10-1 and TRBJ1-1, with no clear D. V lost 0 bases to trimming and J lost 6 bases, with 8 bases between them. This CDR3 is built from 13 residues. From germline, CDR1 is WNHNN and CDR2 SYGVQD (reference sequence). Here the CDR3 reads CASSESSRSEAFF. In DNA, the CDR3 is TGCGCCAGCAGTGAGTCGAGTCGGTCTGAAGCTTTCTTT.

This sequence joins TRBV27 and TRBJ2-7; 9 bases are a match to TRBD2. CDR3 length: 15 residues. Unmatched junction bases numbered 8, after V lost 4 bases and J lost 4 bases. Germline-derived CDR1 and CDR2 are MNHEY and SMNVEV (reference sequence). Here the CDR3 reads CASSSRRGGPYEQYF. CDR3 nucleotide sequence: TGTGCCAGCAGTTCTCGGCGGGGGGGACCTTACGAGCAGTACTTC.